This T cell receptor beta chain comes out of a study of CD8+ T cells in alopecia areata. RNA was extracted and reverse transcribed into cDNA as the sequencing template. Assay: immunoSEQ multiplex PCR; the TCRdb copy retains only in-frame clones and omits some. The sample carries 200,000 to 250,000 clones, 50% to 75% recorded once. As for treatment: oral pan-JAK inhibitor, 5-10 mg twice daily. This clone qualifies as medium-sized. The antigen is undetermined. The germline gives CDR1 SGHRS, CDR2 YFSETQ. The CDR3 sequence is 15 residues long. V dropped 2 bases and J dropped 0 bases, with 8 bases sitting between them. General study results and limits: Many expanded lesional clones persisted in scalp and blood during tofacitinib treatment.

The material sequenced was CD4+ T cells sorted from blood, taken at week 4, from a patient treated with tofacitinib. V usage is TRBV5-1 and J usage is TRBJ2-2, with D uncertain. The receptor's source is a human donor with alopecia areata. As DNA, the CDR3 is TGCGCCAGCAGCTTCTCCACTTCGAACACCGGGGAGCTGTTTTTT. Encoded protein: CASSFSTSNTGELFF.